The clone carrying this T cell receptor (beta chain) was seen only a few times. It was with a sample-barcoded 5' primer and a J-beta primer mix that a second PCR of about 6 to 12 cycles was run. TCRdb independently ran MiXCR on the 5' RACE reads; one entry per CDR3 protein. Found here are 600,000 to 850,000 distinct CDR3 sequences, about 42% of them singletons; the top ten hold 20% to 25%. The sample belongs to a study of blood T cells in healthy people across ages. Germline loops: CDR1 DFQATT, CDR2 SNEGSKA (reference sequence). With 1 base clipped from V and 5 bases from J, the junction kept 2 bases outside the gene matches. The CDR3 totals 14 residues.

Material for sequencing was blood. The TCR comes from a woman aged 55-69 years in good health. The V call is TRBV20-1, the J call TRBJ2-1; 10 positions agree with TRBD2. As DNA, the CDR3 is TGCAGTGCTAGAGTCACTAGCGGGAACAATGAGCAGTTCTTC. Translating gives CSARVTSGNNEQFF.